Below are 13 T cell receptor beta chains sequenced from a single sample in a study of T cell clones after liver transplantation. Produced via immunoSEQ multiplex PCR; TCRdb's table is partial and in-frame only. The data contain some 120,000 clones, 90% of them singletons. The sequences come from CD4+ T cells from blood, collected 12 months after liver transplant. Every receptor here comes from a human patient who received a liver transplant. Some T cells may have originated in the graft donor.

The chain joins TRBV11-2 to TRBJ2-1, with 9 bases lining up with TRBD2. With 5 bases clipped from V and 0 bases from J, the junction kept 11 bases outside the gene matches. CDR1 and CDR2 (germline): SGHAT, FQNNGV. The CDR3 is made up of 18 amino acids. CDR3: CASSPPPILAGSYNEQFF. The CDR3 DNA reads TGTGCCAGCAGCCCTCCACCTATACTAGCGGGCTCCTACAATGAGCAGTTCTTC.

This clone has a single count. The chain carries TRBV7-2 and TRBJ1-5; D remains ambiguous. The CDR3 extends over 13 amino acids. V dropped 4 bases and J dropped 6 bases, with 10 bases sitting between them. Germline V gene sequence: CDR1 SGHTA, CDR2 FQGNSA. DNA of the CDR3: TGTGCCAGCAGCTCGGGCGGCGTTCAGCCCCAGCATTTT. As protein: CASSSGGVQPQHF.

The chain employs TRBV28 and TRBJ1-4; D gene unclear. This CDR3 contains 15 residues. Trimming left V 2 bases short and J 0 bases short, with 7 bases between. Germline-derived CDR1 and CDR2 are MDHEN and SYDVKM. The CDR3 sequence: CASSLASATNEKLFF. The CDR3 DNA follows: TGTGCCAGCAGTTTAGCGTCGGCAACTAATGAAAAACTGTTTTTT.

The chain couples TRBV5-1 to TRBJ1-3; D gene ambiguous. CDR1 SGHRS and CDR2 YFSETQ come from the germline V gene. The ends were cut back, 5 bases at V and 4 bases at J, with 16 bases in the middle. The length of the CDR3 is 15 residues. This chain's CDR3 is CASRHAADLGNTIYF. CDR3 DNA: TGCGCCAGCAGGCATGCAGCAGATCTGGGAAACACCATATATTTT. Drawing the rest from reference TRBV5-1 and TRBJ1-3, the complete variable domain is KAGVTQTPRYLIKTRGQQVTLSCSPISGHRSVSWYQQTPGQGLQFLFEYFSETQRNKGNFPGRFSGRQFSNSRSEMNVSTLELGDSALYLCASRHAADLGNTIYFGEGSWLTVV.

CDR3: CASSLVREGFQETQYF. CDR3 in DNA: TGCGCCAGCAGTTTAGTACGGGAGGGGTTCCAAGAGACCCAGTACTTC. The J gene is TRBJ2-5, the V gene TRBV10-2; 8 bases fit TRBD2. The germline V gene has CDR1 WSHSY and CDR2 SAAADI. The CDR3 contains 16 residues. The V segment lost 5 bases and the J segment 1 base; nucleotides outside the gene matches: 9.

V is TRBV11-3 and J is TRBJ2-5; perhaps D is TRBD1 or TRBD2 (5 bases each). Trimming shortened V by 5 bases and J by 5 bases, and 15 bases separated the two germline ends. CDR1 SGHNT and CDR2 YENEEA come from the germline V gene. CDR3 length: 14 amino acids. CDR3 region: CASSRRLGVETQYF. CDR3 coding DNA: TGTGCCAGCAGCCGCCGCTTGGGGGTTGAGACCCAGTACTTC.

This clone was seen a few times. The V gene is TRBV7-2, the J gene TRBJ2-3; D gene ambiguous. The CDR3 totals 16 residues. Trimming stripped 5 bases from V and 0 bases from J, with 15 bases between. CDR1 is SGHTA, CDR2 FQGNSA, per germline. The CDR3 loop reads CASSLIPATSTDTQYF. The DNA of the CDR3 is TGTGCCAGCAGCCTTATCCCGGCTACTAGCACAGATACGCAGTATTTT.

The gene calls are TRBV4-1 and TRBJ2-7; possibly TRBD1 or TRBD2 for D (5 bases each). There are 14 residues in the CDR3. The germline V gene encodes CDR1 MGHRA and CDR2 YSYEKL. V was clipped by 0 bases and J by 2 bases, with 8 bases between them. The CDR3: CASSQEGVTYEQYF. The CDR3 nucleotides are TGCGCCAGCAGCCAAGAGGGGGTAACCTACGAGCAGTACTTC.

V is TRBV10-2 and J is TRBJ1-3; a possible D gene is TRBD1 (5 bases). CDR1 and CDR2 from the germline V gene are WSHSY and SAAADI. V was clipped by 2 bases and J by 8 bases, with 16 bases between them. The CDR3 runs 15 residues. This CDR3 reads CASSEGFRGPDTIYF. CDR3 nucleotide sequence: TGCGCCAGCAGTGAGGGTTTTAGGGGACCGGACACCATATATTTT.

The J gene is TRBJ2-7, the V gene TRBV2; D possibly corresponds to TRBD2 (5 bases). Trimming pared 7 bases from V and 4 bases from J, leaving 11 bases between. Germline V gene lookup returns CDR1 SNHLY and CDR2 FYNNEI. This CDR3 is 12 amino acids long. As DNA, the CDR3 is TGTGCCAGCACCCCCAGCGGATACGAGCAGTACTTC. Translation: CASTPSGYEQYF.

The chain carries TRBV28 and TRBJ1-2; possible D gene TRBD1, 6 bases. CDR1 and CDR2 from the germline V gene are MDHEN and SYDVKM. The CDR3 spans 16 residues. Trimming stripped 2 bases from V and 9 bases from J, with 22 bases between. In DNA, the CDR3 is TGTGCCAGCAGTTTAATCCTCGGGGGGCCCCTCCCGAGCTACACCTTC. Encoded protein: CASSLILGGPLPSYTF.

This chain uses TRBV11-3 with TRBJ2-7; D call uncertain. V was shortened by 5 bases and J by 0 bases, with 20 bases between the two germline ends. From germline, CDR1 is SGHNT and CDR2 YENEEA. The CDR3 totals 17 residues. As DNA, the CDR3 is TGTGCCAGCAGCCCTCCCCCCTATCGTTCGTCCTCCTACGAGCAGTACTTC. Translated: CASSPPPYRSSSYEQYF. Full variable domain (outside the CDR3, taken from reference TRBV11-3 and TRBJ2-7): EAGVVQSPRYKIIEKKQPVAFWCNPISGHNTLYWYLQNLGQGPELLIRYENEEAVDDSQLPKDRFSAERLKGVDSTLKIQPAELGDSAVYLCASSPPPYRSSSYEQYFGPGTRLTVT.

This clone was counted between two and nine times. The chain is built from TRBV4-2 and TRBJ1-5; no clear D. The ends were cut back, 0 bases at V and 0 bases at J, with 6 bases in the middle. Looked up from germline, CDR1 is LGHNA and CDR2 is YNFKEQ. CDR3 length: 15 amino acids. CDR3 protein: CASSQERTSNQPQHF. In DNA, the CDR3 is TGTGCCAGCAGCCAAGAACGAACTAGCAATCAGCCCCAGCATTTT.